Detailed here is one T cell receptor (beta chain). Its specificity is unknown. UMIs and a universal primer site were added when TCR cDNA was made by 5'RACE template switching. In TCRdb, the 5' RACE reads were re-called with MiXCR into one record per CDR3 protein. In the table there are a few hundred thousand distinct CDR3 sequences, roughly 7% of which are singletons. Germline V gene lookup returns CDR1 WSHSY and CDR2 SAAADI. CDR3 length: 14 residues. V was pared by 2 bases and J by 8 bases, with 12 bases between. This entry belongs to a study of T cells after yellow fever vaccination. Study outcomes and limitations: Reappearance after the booster was observed for most primary-vaccination clones (about 97% CD4, about 85% CD8). By day 5 rather than day 15, the secondary response had peaked, though it was weaker. Across the CD4 and CD8 compartments, a small share of clonotypes was present in both.

The chain has TRBV10-2 and TRBJ1-4; D might be TRBD1 (5 bases). The TCR sequence derives from a man younger than 35 who received the YFV17D yellow fever vaccine. The sequences come from PBMCs, collected about 49 days after the first yellow fever vaccination. CDR3 region: CASSEGAGREKLFF. The CDR3 DNA sequence: TGCGCCAGCAGTGAGGGGGCGGGGAGGGAAAAACTGTTTTTT.